This T cell receptor beta chain is drawn from a study of T cells in Graves' hyperthyroidism and ophthalmopathy. Amplified TCR beta CDR3 regions derived from RNA transcripts. An initial round of RT-PCR targeting the TCR CDR3 relied on the HTBI primer set. Each CDR3 protein gets one entry after TCRdb re-called the multiplex PCR reads with MiXCR. Of a few hundred thousand distinct CDR3 sequences in the sample, 35% to 50% were seen once. Study-wide findings and caveats: From stable hyperthyroidism, ophthalmopathy was set apart by a 13 V-J model. The model foresaw ophthalmopathy a median around 6 months prior to onset. Most thyroid clonotypes with frequency above 0.001 were detected in blood.

This clonotype was counted many times. Its antigen is unknown. Germline V gene sequence: CDR1 MNHEY, CDR2 SVGEGT. The CDR3 totals 15 residues. Deletions cut 4 bases from V and 0 bases from J, with 10 bases between. The sample was peripheral blood or thyroid tissue (not recorded which). The TCR sequence derives from an adult woman with Graves' disease, either hyperthyroidism or ophthalmopathy (not recorded which). The gene calls are TRBV6-2 or TRBV6-3 and TRBJ1-5; D gene uncertain. For the CDR3, the DNA is TGTGCCAGCAGTTGGCTGGGGTATAGCAATCAGCCCCAGCATTTT. Protein product: CASSWLGYSNQPQHF.